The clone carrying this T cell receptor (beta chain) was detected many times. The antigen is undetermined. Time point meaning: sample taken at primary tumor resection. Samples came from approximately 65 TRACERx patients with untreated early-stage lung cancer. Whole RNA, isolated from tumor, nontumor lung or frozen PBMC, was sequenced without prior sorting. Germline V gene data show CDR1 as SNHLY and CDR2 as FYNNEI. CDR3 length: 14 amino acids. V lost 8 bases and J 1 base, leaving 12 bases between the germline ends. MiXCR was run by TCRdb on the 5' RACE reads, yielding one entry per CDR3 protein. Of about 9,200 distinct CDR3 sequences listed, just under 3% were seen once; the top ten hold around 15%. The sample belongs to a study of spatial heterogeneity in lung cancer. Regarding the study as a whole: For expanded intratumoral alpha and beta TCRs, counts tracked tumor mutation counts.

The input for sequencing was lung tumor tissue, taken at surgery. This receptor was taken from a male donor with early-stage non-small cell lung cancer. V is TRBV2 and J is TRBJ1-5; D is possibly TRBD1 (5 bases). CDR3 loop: CASLRTPSNQPQHF. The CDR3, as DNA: TGTGCCAGCCTTCGGACACCAAGCAATCAGCCCCAGCATTTT.